The 21 T cell receptor beta chains reported below all come from one sample, sequenced in a study of T cell repertoires in ileal Crohn's disease. The protocol was immunoSEQ multiplex PCR, while the TCRdb copy is restricted to in-frame clones and leaves out a portion. Of about 62,000 clones listed, 85% to 90% are singletons. Time point: neoterminal ileum biopsy at postoperative endoscopy, about 6 months after surgery. What was sequenced was ileal tissue. All receptors come from an adult with Crohn's disease.

V gene TRBV27 combines with J gene TRBJ1-4; D gene unclear. V was clipped by 2 bases and J by 4 bases, with 8 bases between them. CDR3 length equals 14 residues. Germline values: CDR1 MNHEY, CDR2 SMNVEV (reference sequence). CDR3: CASSLDGFNEKLFF. In DNA form, the CDR3 reads TGTGCCAGCAGTTTAGACGGGTTTAATGAAAAACTGTTTTTT.

The chain joins TRBV5-1 to TRBJ2-3; D is unresolved. V was cut by 3 bases and J by 0 bases, with 14 bases left in between. The CDR3 is made up of 16 amino acids. Germline loops: CDR1 SGHRS, CDR2 YFSETQ. The CDR3 DNA reads TGCGCCAGCAGCTATAGAGGAGAGACTAGCACAGATACGCAGTATTTT. Its translation: CASSYRGETSTDTQYF.

The sample holds one count of this clone. The chain couples TRBV25-1 to TRBJ1-2, with D possibly matching TRBD1 (5 bases). Trimming left V 6 bases short and J 1 base short, with 15 bases between. Looked up from germline, CDR1 is MGHDK and CDR2 is SYGVNS. This CDR3 is built from 15 residues. CDR3 sequence (DNA): TGTGCCAGCAGCTCACCATATCAGGGTAACTATGGCTACACCTTC. This encodes CASSSPYQGNYGYTF.

The V call is TRBV10-3, the J call TRBJ2-7; tentative D call: TRBD2 (6 bases). This CDR3 is 15 amino acids long. V was clipped by 0 bases and J by 5 bases, with 14 bases between them. The germline V gene has CDR1 ENHRY and CDR2 SYGVKD. This CDR3 reads CAISESPGDRNEQYF. The CDR3 bases are TGTGCCATCAGTGAGTCGCCGGGAGACCGCAACGAGCAGTACTTC.

The chain employs TRBV19 and TRBJ2-7; a possible D gene is TRBD1 (5 bases). V lost 5 bases and J 1 base, leaving 12 bases between the germline ends. CDR1 is LNHDA, CDR2 SQIVND, per germline (reference sequence). CDR3 length equals 14 residues. CDR3 sequence: CASSPQGVSYEQYF. In DNA form, the CDR3 reads TGTGCCAGTAGTCCCCAGGGTGTGTCCTACGAGCAGTACTTC. Full variable domain (rest looked up from reference TRBV19 and TRBJ2-7): DGGITQSPKYLFRKEGQNVTLSCEQNLNHDAMYWYRQDPGQGLRLIYYSQIVNDFQKGDIAEGYSVSREKKESFPLTVTSAQKNPTAFYLCASSPQGVSYEQYFGPGTRLTVT.

The chain has TRBV5-1 and TRBJ2-2; the D is unclear. Germline lookup yields CDR1 SGHRS and CDR2 YFSETQ. The CDR3 is 15 amino acids. Trimming shortened V by 0 bases and J by 4 bases, and 10 bases separated the two germline ends. CDR3 coding DNA: TGCGCCAGCAGCTTGGGTGGTCAGGTCACCGGGGAGCTGTTTTTT. As protein: CASSLGGQVTGELFF.

The chain is built from TRBV7-3 and TRBJ1-1, with TRBD1 matching 8 bases. J gave up 6 bases and V 4 bases, and 4 bases lay outside the gene matches. In germline, CDR1 is SGHTA, CDR2 FQGTGA. CDR3 length equals 13 residues. The CDR3 region is CASSWDRLAEAFF. The DNA of the CDR3 is TGTGCCAGCAGCTGGGACAGGCTAGCTGAAGCTTTCTTT.

The chain links TRBV29-1 to TRBJ1-2; D may be TRBD1 (5 bases). The CDR3 sequence is 13 residues long. The germline gives CDR1 SQVTM, CDR2 ANQGSEA. V was shortened by 4 bases and J by 6 bases, with 15 bases between the two germline ends. This CDR3 is CSVGGVSGHGYTF. In nucleotides, the CDR3 is TGCAGCGTTGGGGGGGTTTCGGGGCATGGCTACACCTTC.

The gene calls are TRBV11-1 and TRBJ1-1, with 7 bases lining up with TRBD1. Germline lookup yields CDR1 SGHAT and CDR2 FQDESV (reference sequence). The trim removed 5 bases at V and 0 bases at J, leaving 3 bases unmatched. The CDR3 has 14 amino acids. Here the CDR3 reads CASSHRGMNTEAFF. As DNA, the CDR3 is TGTGCCAGCAGCCACAGGGGAATGAACACTGAAGCTTTCTTT. The full variable domain, completed using reference TRBV11-1 and TRBJ1-1, is EAEVAQSPRYKITEKSQAVAFWCDPISGHATLYWYRQILGQGPELLVQFQDESVVDDSQLPKDRFSAERLKGVDSTLKIQPAELGDSAMYLCASSHRGMNTEAFFGQGTRLTVV.

This chain's CDR3 is CASSMDFYEQYV. The CDR3, as DNA: TGTGCCAGCAGTATGGACTTCTACGAGCAGTACGTC. This chain links TRBV6-1 with TRBJ2-7; TRBD2 is a possible D gene (5 bases). This CDR3 spans 12 amino acids. Germline CDR1 reads MNHNS; CDR2 reads SASEGT. V shed 5 bases and J shed 3 bases, with 8 bases lying between them.

This sequence joins TRBV15 and TRBJ2-1; 10 bases are a match to TRBD2. Germline CDR1 is LNHNV and CDR2 is YYDKDF (reference sequence). The trim removed 2 bases at V and 9 bases at J, leaving 10 bases unmatched. This CDR3 is 16 amino acids long. CDR3 DNA sequence: TGTGCCACCAGCAGACAACCCGGGACTAGCGCAACTGAGCAGTTCTTC. This sequence encodes CATSRQPGTSATEQFF.

The chain links TRBV5-1 to TRBJ2-1, with 7 positions matching TRBD1. J lost 9 bases, V lost 3 bases, and 3 bases had no gene match. This CDR3 is 12 amino acids long. Germline V gene data show CDR1 as SGHRS and CDR2 as YFSETQ. The CDR3 nucleotides are TGCGCCAGCAGCTATACAGGGGTTGAGCAGTTCTTC. Its protein is CASSYTGVEQFF.

The rearrangement joins TRBV11-2 to TRBJ1-1; D might be TRBD1 (5 bases). V was pared by 7 bases and J by 9 bases, with 12 bases between. CDR1 is SGHAT and CDR2 is FQNNGV in the germline V gene. The CDR3 consists of 11 residues. The DNA of the CDR3 is TGTGCCAGCAATCCGGGGGGGAAAGCTTTCTTT. Its protein product is CASNPGGKAFF.

The chain has TRBV9 and TRBJ1-1, with D possibly matching TRBD1 (5 bases). V was trimmed by 3 bases and J by 4 bases, leaving 10 bases between them. The CDR3 contains 13 residues. CDR1 and CDR2 from the germline V gene are SGDLS and YYNGEE. CDR3 loop: CASSAWGGTEAFF. In DNA form, the CDR3 reads TGTGCCAGCAGCGCATGGGGGGGCACTGAAGCTTTCTTT.

DNA of the CDR3: TGTGCCAGCAGCGGGCTAGCGGGGGGCACAGATACGCAGTATTTT. It codes for CASSGLAGGTDTQYF. The V call is TRBV9, the J call TRBJ2-3; 10 nucleotides match TRBD2. The CDR3 has 15 amino acids. CDR1 SGDLS and CDR2 YYNGEE come from the germline V gene. V shed 3 bases, J shed 1 base, and the junction held 2 bases outside the gene matches. Full variable domain (missing parts from reference TRBV9 and TRBJ2-3): DSGVTQTPKHLITATGQRVTLRCSPRSGDLSVYWYQQSLDQGLQFLIQYYNGEERAKGNILERFSAQQFPDLHSELNLSSLELGDSALYFCASSGLAGGTDTQYFGPGTRLTVL.

This sequence joins TRBV27 and TRBJ2-3; tentative D call: TRBD2 (6 bases). The V gene lost 5 bases and the J gene lost 9 bases, with 21 bases spanning the gap. Germline V gene data show CDR1 as MNHEY and CDR2 as SMNVEV (reference sequence). This CDR3 has 15 amino acids. CDR3 DNA: TGTGCCAGCAGTGGGAGAGGGACTCCCGGTCTAACGCAGTATTTT. It codes for CASSGRGTPGLTQYF.

The chain links TRBV30 to TRBJ2-3; D may be TRBD2 (5 bases). Per germline, CDR1 GTSNPN and CDR2 SVGIG (reference sequence). The CDR3 runs 15 residues. Deletions cut 3 bases from V and 2 bases from J, with 15 bases between. The CDR3 DNA sequence: TGTGCCTGGAGGGGAGACGGTGGATACACAGATACGCAGTATTTT. Amino acid sequence: CAWRGDGGYTDTQYF.

The chain carries TRBV10-3 and TRBJ2-5, with D maybe TRBD1 (7 bases). V lost 6 bases and J lost 4, with 15 bases in between. This CDR3 is 14 amino acids long. In germline, CDR1 is ENHRY, CDR2 SYGVKD. CDR3 bases: TGTGCCATCAGCCAGGGGGGACAGATAGAGACCCAGTACTTC. This gives the protein CAISQGGQIETQYF.

The chain carries TRBV5-5 and TRBJ2-3; TRBD1 is a possible D gene (5 bases). Deletions cut 0 bases from V and 2 bases from J, with 13 bases between. CDR1 and CDR2 (germline): SGHKS, YYEKEE (reference sequence). This CDR3 is built from 16 residues. Here the CDR3 reads CASSLEQVIHTDTQYF. CDR3 in DNA: TGTGCCAGCAGCTTGGAACAGGTTATACACACAGATACGCAGTATTTT. The full variable domain, with the rest looked up from reference TRBV5-5 and TRBJ2-3, is DAGVTQSPTHLIKTRGQQVTLRCSPISGHKSVSWYQQVLGQGPQFIFQYYEKEERGRGNFPDRFSARQFPNYSSELNVNALLLGDSALYLCASSLEQVIHTDTQYFGPGTRLTVL.

The chain carries TRBV6-5 and TRBJ1-5, with no clear D. Trimming left V 6 bases short and J 7 bases short, with 16 bases between. This CDR3 has 14 residues. CDR1 is MNHEY and CDR2 is SVGAGI in the germline V gene. CDR3: CASRRLTRPQPQHF. In DNA form, the CDR3 reads TGTGCCAGCAGACGCTTAACTAGACCGCAGCCCCAGCATTTT.

This chain joins TRBV5-6 and TRBJ2-3; D perhaps matches TRBD1 (6 bases). This CDR3 region has 14 residues. V was cut by 4 bases and J by 3 bases, with 12 bases left in between. In germline, CDR1 is SGHDT, CDR2 YYEEEE. CDR3 residues: CASSLQGVTDTQYF. Written as DNA, the CDR3 is TGTGCCAGCAGCCTACAGGGAGTTACAGATACGCAGTATTTT.